Shown below are 25 T cell receptor beta chains from a single sample sequenced in a study of blood T cell repertoires in COVID-19 (dated by TCRdb to 2020 to 2022). Libraries were made using the immunoSEQ multiplex PCR assay. TCRdb stores this immuneACCESS table with in-frame sequences only. Part of the clones is absent; in the studies checked, under half of the shortfall reflects unresolved V genes, and no reason is known for the rest. The sample table lists approximately 86,000 clones, 80% of them with a count of one. The ten largest account for 10% to 13% of the sample. The sequencing sample was made of peripheral blood. These receptors were obtained from a woman aged 70 to 79 with acute or convalescent COVID-19.

This clone was picked up one time. The rearrangement joins TRBV10-3 to TRBJ2-1; tentative D call: TRBD1 (6 bases). The CDR3 has 13 residues. CDR1 ENHRY and CDR2 SYGVKD come from the germline V gene. V lost 3 bases and J lost 5, with 8 bases in between. CDR3 bases: TGTGCCATCAGTGAAACAGGGAACAATGAGCAGTTCTTC. Its translation is CAISETGNNEQFF.

This rearrangement joins TRBV19 to TRBJ1-6, with 9 bases identical to TRBD1. This CDR3 is 14 amino acids long. V gave up 8 bases and J gave up 7 bases; unmatched junction bases: 6. Germline V gene sequence: CDR1 LNHDA, CDR2 SQIVND (reference sequence). CDR3 bases: TGTGCCAGTGGGGGACAGGGAAAAAATTCACCCCTCCACTTT. This translates into CASGGQGKNSPLHF.

This clone has only one observation. This chain joins TRBV12-5 and TRBJ1-1; the D gene is possibly TRBD1 (5 bases). Germline values: CDR1 LGHNT, CDR2 FRNRAP. There are 14 residues in the CDR3. V lost 3 bases and J lost 4, with 12 bases in between. The CDR3 bases are TGTGCTAGTGGTTTTACCAGGGTGGCCACTGAAGCTTTCTTT. Its translation is CASGFTRVATEAFF.

This clone showed up just a few times. The CDR3 is CASSVVKLVGNQPQHF. DNA of the CDR3: TGTGCCAGCAGCGTAGTTAAATTAGTGGGCAATCAGCCCCAGCATTTT. V and J are TRBV9 and TRBJ1-5; D call uncertain. The CDR3 runs 16 residues. The V gene's germline CDR1 is SGDLS and CDR2 YYNGEE. V was shortened by 0 bases and J by 2 bases, with 12 bases between the two germline ends.

The rearrangement links TRBV3-1 (or the pseudogene TRBV3-2) to TRBJ2-1; 9 nucleotides match TRBD1. CDR1 is LGHDT and CDR2 is YNNKEL in the germline V gene (reference sequence). This CDR3 is built from 15 residues. Unmatched junction bases numbered 5, after V lost 4 bases and J lost 4 bases. The CDR3 region has the DNA TGTGCCAGCAGCCCGACAGGGGGTACTTACAATGAGCAGTTCTTC. The encoded protein is CASSPTGGTYNEQFF.

The rearrangement joins TRBV19 to TRBJ2-3; a possible D gene is TRBD1 (5 bases). Trimming left V 5 bases short and J 2 bases short, with 14 bases between. From germline, CDR1 is LNHDA and CDR2 SQIVND (reference sequence). The CDR3 spans 15 residues. CDR3 DNA sequence: TGTGCCAGTAGTCCGGGCAGGGCTTACACAGATACGCAGTATTTT. Its translation: CASSPGRAYTDTQYF.

The chain has TRBV5-1 and TRBJ1-1, with 9 bases identical to TRBD1. Germline CDR1 is SGHRS and CDR2 is YFSETQ. J gave up 5 bases and V 4 bases, and 3 bases lay outside the gene matches. The CDR3 consists of 13 residues. The CDR3 region is CASSEGTGTEAFF. The CDR3 DNA reads TGCGCCAGCAGCGAAGGGACAGGGACTGAAGCTTTCTTT.

The chain employs TRBV27 and TRBJ2-1; 8 nucleotides agree with TRBD2. J lost 9 bases, V lost 2 bases, and 12 bases had no gene match. Germline assignment: CDR1 MNHEY and CDR2 SMNVEV (reference sequence). The CDR3 spans 16 residues. CDR3 sequence reads: CASSLNPSGRFSEQFF. The CDR3, as DNA: TGTGCCAGCAGTTTAAATCCCAGCGGGAGATTCTCTGAGCAGTTCTTC.

This rearrangement joins TRBV5-1 to TRBJ2-4; 9 positions agree with TRBD2. Germline-derived CDR1 and CDR2 are SGHRS and YFSETQ. The CDR3 runs 14 residues. The V and J ends lost 4 bases and 8 bases, in that order; junction bases with no gene match: 7. This CDR3 is CASSPGTSFDIQYF. CDR3 bases: TGCGCCAGCAGCCCCGGGACTAGCTTTGACATTCAGTACTTC.

The genes are TRBV9 and TRBJ1-6; D gene unclear. The CDR3 is made up of 15 amino acids. The V gene's germline CDR1 is SGDLS and CDR2 YYNGEE. Trimming took 4 bases from V and 0 from J, leaving 8 bases between them. CDR3 loop: CASSSRGSYNSPLHF. The CDR3 DNA is TGTGCCAGCAGCAGTCGGGGCTCCTATAATTCACCCCTCCACTTT.

V is TRBV5-1 and J is TRBJ1-2; D ambiguous. The CDR3 runs 13 residues. V was pared by 0 bases and J by 1 base, with 4 bases between. The germline V gene has CDR1 SGHRS and CDR2 YFSETQ. CDR3 region: CASSLDSNYGYTF. The DNA for the CDR3 is TGCGCCAGCAGCTTGGACAGTAACTATGGCTACACCTTC.

V usage is TRBV28 and J usage is TRBJ2-1; 7 bases are shared with TRBD2. The CDR3 runs to 15 residues. V shed 3 bases, J shed 1 base, and the junction held 3 bases outside the gene matches. Germline loops: CDR1 MDHEN, CDR2 SYDVKM. The CDR3 spells CASSFLLASYNEQFF. The DNA of the CDR3 is TGTGCCAGCAGTTTTTTACTAGCGTCCTACAATGAGCAGTTCTTC.

J is TRBJ2-5 and V is TRBV5-6; tentatively, D is TRBD1 (7 bases). CDR1 and CDR2 (germline): SGHDT, YYEEEE. The V end lost 0 bases, the J end lost 4 bases, and 13 bases lay between the germline ends. The CDR3 contains 15 residues. The CDR3 region is CASSLGQGGGETQYF. In DNA form, the CDR3 reads TGTGCCAGCAGCTTGGGGCAGGGGGGCGGAGAGACCCAGTACTTC.

Comments on this clone: Other DNA sequences in this specimen translate into the identical CDR3. The rearrangement links TRBV9 to TRBJ2-6; D may be TRBD1 (5 bases). Between the trimmed V and J ends, which lost 0 bases and 1 base, there was a span of 5 bases. The germline V gene has CDR1 SGDLS and CDR2 YYNGEE. The CDR3 sequence is 15 residues long. This CDR3 reads CASSVAGSGANVLTF. Written as DNA, the CDR3 is TGTGCCAGCAGCGTAGCAGGGTCTGGGGCCAACGTCCTGACTTTC.

The V call is TRBV2, the J call TRBJ1-1; tentatively, D is TRBD1 (5 bases). V lost 6 bases and J lost 3, with 17 bases in between. Germline CDR1 SNHLY, CDR2 FYNNEI. The CDR3 has 15 amino acids. CDR3 coding DNA: TGTGCCAGCAGGCCGCGAACGGGGGAATACACTGAAGCTTTCTTT. Encoded protein: CASRPRTGEYTEAFF.

This chain joins TRBV3-1 (or the pseudogene TRBV3-2) and TRBJ2-4, with 10 positions matching TRBD2. This CDR3 has 20 residues. Per the germline V gene, CDR1 is LGHDT and CDR2 is YNNKEL (reference sequence). Losses at the gene ends were 2 bases for V and 2 bases for J; bases not matched to a gene: 15. Here the CDR3 reads CASSQPRASGSVGTKNIQYF. CDR3 sequence (DNA): TGTGCCAGCAGCCAACCGCGGGCTAGCGGGAGTGTGGGTACCAAAAACATTCAGTACTTC.

This chain joins TRBV4-1 and TRBJ2-7; unclear D gene. The CDR3 length is 15 residues. The germline CDR1 and CDR2 sequences are MGHRA and YSYEKL. Trimming pared 0 bases from V and 0 bases from J, leaving 9 bases between. The CDR3 nucleotides read TGCGCCAGCAGCCAAGAGCAGGTCTACTCCTACGAGCAGTACTTC. Its protein product is CASSQEQVYSYEQYF.

In this sample, this clone turned up once. The chain joins TRBV5-8 to TRBJ2-5, with 8 bases that match TRBD2. V gave up 1 base and J gave up 5 bases; unmatched junction bases: 4. The CDR3 contains 14 residues. Germline values: CDR1 SGHTS, CDR2 YDEGEE. CDR3 bases: TGTGCCAGCAGCTTGATTACGGGAGGGGAGACCCAGTACTTC. Translation: CASSLITGGETQYF.

This clone appeared a few times. This chain uses TRBV3-1 (or the pseudogene TRBV3-2) with TRBJ2-5, with 8 bases fitting TRBD2. V shed 5 bases and J 3 bases; nucleotides not matched to a gene: 11. The germline V gene has CDR1 LGHDT and CDR2 YNNKEL (reference sequence). CDR3 size: 16 residues. DNA of the CDR3: TGTGCCAGCAGCGTTCGGACTAGCCAGACTGAAGAGACCCAGTACTTC. Its translation: CASSVRTSQTEETQYF.

The V call is TRBV28, the J call TRBJ1-1; possibly TRBD1 for D (6 bases). Germline V gene sequence: CDR1 MDHEN, CDR2 SYDVKM. V was cut by 6 bases and J by 0 bases, with 14 bases left in between. The CDR3 contains 15 residues. CDR3 DNA: TGTGCCAGCAGGGGGACAAGACTCATGAACACTGAAGCTTTCTTT. It codes for CASRGTRLMNTEAFF.

This clone was seen only once. The chain links TRBV7-9 to TRBJ1-1; no reliable D call. Trimming stripped 4 bases from V and 4 bases from J, with 7 bases between. This CDR3 has 12 residues. The V gene's germline CDR1 is SEHNR and CDR2 FQNEAQ (reference sequence). The chain's CDR3 is CASSSVPTEAFF. The CDR3 region has the DNA TGTGCCAGCAGCTCGGTTCCCACTGAAGCTTTCTTT. Based on the CDR3 plus reference TRBV7-9 and TRBJ1-1, the full variable domain is DTGVSQNPRHKITKRGQNVTFRCDPISEHNRLYWYRQTLGQGPEFLTYFQNEAQLEKSRLLSDRFSAERPKGSFSTLEIQRTEQGDSAMYLCASSSVPTEAFFGQGTRLTVV.

The V gene is TRBV16, the J gene TRBJ2-1, with TRBD2 identical over 13 bases. The junction had 3 bases not matched to a gene; V was cut back by 4 bases and J by 3 bases. Germline CDR1 reads KGHSY; CDR2 reads FQNENV. This CDR3 is built from 16 residues. The CDR3 spells CASSPRLAGGYNEQFF. Here the CDR3 DNA reads TGTGCCAGCAGCCCTAGACTAGCGGGGGGCTACAATGAGCAGTTCTTC. The whole variable domain, filled in from reference TRBV16 and TRBJ2-1, reads GEEVAQTPKHLVRGEGQKAKLYCAPIKGHSYVFWYQQVLKNEFKFLISFQNENVFDETGMPKERFSAKCLPNSPCSLEIQATKLEDSAVYFCASSPRLAGGYNEQFFGPGTRLTVL.

The genes are TRBV6-5 and TRBJ1-2; a possible D gene is TRBD1 (6 bases). The CDR3 totals 15 residues. Germline lookup yields CDR1 MNHEY and CDR2 SVGAGI. Trimming removed 2 bases from V and 4 bases from J, with 14 bases in between. CDR3 sequence (DNA): TGTGCCAGCAGTTACGTTGGGACACAAGGCTATGGCTACACCTTC. Its translation is CASSYVGTQGYGYTF.

This clone was counted once. The rearrangement joins TRBV3-1 (or the pseudogene TRBV3-2) to TRBJ2-2; 8 nucleotides match TRBD2. V lost 7 bases to trimming and J lost 2 bases; unmatched junction nucleotides: 9. The CDR3 sequence is 16 residues long. CDR1 and CDR2 from the germline V gene are LGHDT and YNNKEL (reference sequence). CDR3 sequence (DNA): TGTGCCAGCACCCTACGGGTAGCGGGAAACACCGGGGAGCTGTTTTTT. It translates to CASTLRVAGNTGELFF.

The chain joins TRBV18 to TRBJ1-1, with 9 bases that match TRBD1. The J segment lost 7 bases and the V segment lost 5 bases, leaving 8 bases of the junction unmatched. The CDR3 runs to 14 residues. Germline assignment: CDR1 KGHSH and CDR2 LQKENI. The CDR3 sequence: CASSTGQGTFEAFF. CDR3 nucleotide sequence: TGTGCCAGCTCAACCGGACAGGGGACGTTTGAAGCTTTCTTT. Full variable domain (missing parts from reference TRBV18 and TRBJ1-1): NAGVMQNPRHLVRRRGQEARLRCSPMKGHSHVYWYRQLPEEGLKFMVYLQKENIIDESGMPKERFSAEFPKEGPSILRIQQVVRGDSAAYFCASSTGQGTFEAFFGQGTRLTVV.